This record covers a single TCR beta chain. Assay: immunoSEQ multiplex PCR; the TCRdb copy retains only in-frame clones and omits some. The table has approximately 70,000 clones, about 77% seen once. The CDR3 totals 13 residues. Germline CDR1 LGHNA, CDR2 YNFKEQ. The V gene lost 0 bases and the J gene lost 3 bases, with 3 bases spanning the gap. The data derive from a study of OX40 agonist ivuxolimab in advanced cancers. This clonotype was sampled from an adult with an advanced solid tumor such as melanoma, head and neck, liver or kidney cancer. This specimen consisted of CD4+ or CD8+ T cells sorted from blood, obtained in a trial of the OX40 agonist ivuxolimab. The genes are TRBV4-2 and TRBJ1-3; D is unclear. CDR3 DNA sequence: TGTGCCAGCAGCCAAGAAGGTGGAAACACCATATATTTT. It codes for CASSQEGGNTIYF.